The next 8 T cell receptor beta chains were all read from a single sample in a study of T cell responses to AZD1222 COVID-19 vaccine. TCRdb's table, derived via immunoSEQ multiplex PCR, lists solely in-frame clones and lacks some. The sample has about 100,000 clones, approximately 89% seen once; the top ten hold 4% to 4.5%. The specimen comprised peripheral blood, sampled on day 0 of MenACWY control vaccination. The source is an adult in good health.

This sequence joins TRBV5-1 and TRBJ2-7; D is possibly TRBD1 or TRBD2 (5 bases each). V lost 4 bases to trimming and J lost 1 base, with 12 bases between them. Germline loops: CDR1 SGHRS, CDR2 YFSETQ. CDR3 length: 14 amino acids. The CDR3 nucleotides read TGCGCCAGCAGCCCGGGGACCTCTTCCTACGAGCAGTACTTC. It is translated as CASSPGTSSYEQYF. Full variable domain (rest looked up from reference TRBV5-1 and TRBJ2-7): KAGVTQTPRYLIKTRGQQVTLSCSPISGHRSVSWYQQTPGQGLQFLFEYFSETQRNKGNFPGRFSGRQFSNSRSEMNVSTLELGDSALYLCASSPGTSSYEQYFGPGTRLTVT.

V and J are TRBV19 and TRBJ2-1; tentatively, D is TRBD1 (5 bases). The V gene lost 0 bases and the J gene lost 4 bases, with 13 bases spanning the gap. Per germline, CDR1 LNHDA and CDR2 SQIVND (reference sequence). CDR3 length: 16 amino acids. The CDR3 DNA reads as TGTGCCAGTAGTATAGAGGTTTCAGGGTTTTACAATGAGCAGTTCTTC. Translated: CASSIEVSGFYNEQFF.

This chain links TRBV7-2 with TRBJ2-7; a possible D gene is TRBD1 (5 bases). This CDR3 comprises 16 residues. Germline assignment: CDR1 SGHTA and CDR2 FQGNSA. The V end lost 1 base, the J end lost 1 base, and 14 bases lay between the germline ends. CDR3 protein: CASSLEGVVRSYEQYF. In DNA, the CDR3 is TGTGCCAGCAGCTTAGAAGGGGTTGTTCGATCCTACGAGCAGTACTTC.

This chain connects TRBV28 to TRBJ2-7; TRBD1 aligns across 9 bases. The CDR3 sequence is 13 residues long. The trim removed 3 bases at V and 3 bases at J, leaving 0 bases unmatched. CDR1 is MDHEN and CDR2 is SYDVKM in the germline V gene. The CDR3 DNA sequence: TGTGCCAGCAGTTTGGGACAGGGCTACGAGCAGTACTTC. Translated: CASSLGQGYEQYF.

This rearrangement joins TRBV28 to TRBJ1-2, with D tentatively TRBD1 (5 bases). The germline V gene encodes CDR1 MDHEN and CDR2 SYDVKM. The CDR3 is 11 residues long. Trimming removed 6 bases at V and 6 bases at J, with 8 bases between. The CDR3 coding sequence is TGTGCCAGCAGGGGGGGGAATGGCTACACCTTC. Translating it yields CASRGGNGYTF.

This clone has just one count. The V and J genes are TRBV7-7 and TRBJ2-1; the match to TRBD2 covers 9 bases. V lost 5 bases and J lost 7; bases outside the gene matches: 15. The length of the CDR3 is 17 residues. Per the germline V gene, CDR1 is SSHAT and CDR2 is FNYEAQ (reference sequence). CDR3 nucleotide sequence: TGTGCCAGCAGCCCTTTTATGTCGGCGGGGGGGAAAAATGAGCAGTTCTTC. Translating gives CASSPFMSAGGKNEQFF.

CDR3 amino acids: CASSPRLAGMNEQFF. The CDR3 nucleotides are TGTGCCAGCAGCCCTCGACTAGCGGGCATGAATGAGCAGTTCTTC. This chain uses TRBV7-2 with TRBJ2-1, with TRBD2 matching 10 bases. The junction had 8 bases not matched to a gene; V was cut back by 5 bases and J by 7 bases. Germline V gene data show CDR1 as SGHTA and CDR2 as FQGNSA. The CDR3 totals 15 residues.

The chain joins TRBV11-3 to TRBJ2-3; no clear D gene. The CDR3 spans 13 residues. From germline, CDR1 is SGHNT and CDR2 YENEEA. V was shortened by 2 bases and J by 3 bases, with 6 bases between the two germline ends. CDR3 residues: CASSLRFTDTQYF. Here the CDR3 DNA reads TGTGCCAGCAGCTTACGGTTTACAGATACGCAGTATTTT.